The 9 T cell receptor beta chains in this list originate from one sample, sequenced in a study of T cells expressing NK-cell markers. TCRdb reprocessed the 5' RACE reads and keeps a single row for each CDR3 protein, giving no DNA. In total, the table holds some 410,000 distinct CDR3 sequences. Input material: blood T cells: a sorted CD56 or NKG2C T cell subset, CD4+ or CD8+ T cells, or bulk PBMC T cells (not recorded which). These receptors originate from a woman between 18 and 75 years old in good health.

This sequence joins TRBV11-3 and TRBJ2-4; TCRdb calls TRBD2, which cannot be checked without DNA. CDR3 length: 20 amino acids. The germline CDR1 and CDR2 sequences are SGHNT and YENEEA. CDR3 amino acids: CASSLALGTSGTLAKNIQYF.

The genes are TRBV29-1 and TRBJ1-2; the TCRdb D gene call, TRBD1, has no DNA to confirm it. Germline V gives CDR1 SQVTM, CDR2 ANQGSEA. This CDR3 comprises 14 residues. CDR3: CSVDPGQGLRGYTF.

The rearrangement uses TRBV28 and TRBJ1-5; with no DNA, the TCRdb D assignment of TRBD1 cannot be verified. Germline V lookup: CDR1 MDHEN, CDR2 SYDVKM. This CDR3 is built from 15 residues. CDR3 protein: CASSLTDSSNQPQHF.

V and J are TRBV3-1 and TRBJ2-2; TCRdb's D call of TRBD2 is untestable without DNA. The CDR3 has 16 residues. Germline V CDR1 and CDR2: LGHDT, YNNKEL (reference sequence). CDR3 protein: CASSQGGGYNTGELFF.

The chain's CDR3 is CASTRAVSYNEQFF. The V and J genes are TRBV6-2 or TRBV6-3 and TRBJ2-1; TCRdb's D call of TRBD2 is untestable without DNA. This CDR3 contains 14 residues. CDR1 is MNHEY and CDR2 is SVGEGT in the germline V gene.

The rearrangement uses TRBV7-2 and TRBJ2-4; TCRdb picks TRBD1, but there is no DNA to check that call. CDR1 is SGHTA, CDR2 FQGNSA, per germline. The CDR3 consists of 15 residues. CDR3 residues: CASSLRGRGKNIQYF.

The chain carries TRBV6-5 and TRBJ2-2; TCRdb picks TRBD2, but there is no DNA to check that call. This CDR3 is built from 19 residues. Per germline, CDR1 MNHEY and CDR2 SVGAGI. This CDR3 is CASSYSRPSAILNTGELFF.

This chain links TRBV19 with TRBJ1-1. The CDR3 has 13 residues. CDR1 and CDR2 from the germline V gene are LNHDA and SQIVND (reference sequence). The CDR3 region is CASSIGMNTEAFF.

The chain links TRBV10-2 to TRBJ1-5; TCRdb gives TRBD1 as the D gene, but with no DNA this cannot be confirmed. The germline CDR1 and CDR2 sequences are WSHSY and SAAADI. The CDR3 contains 17 residues. Here the CDR3 reads CASSIGRVGYSNQPQHF.